Listed below are T cell receptor beta chains from one sample, sequenced in a study of T-cell reconstitution after alpha-beta-depleted transplantation in children. TCRdb re-analysed the PCR reads in MiXCR, keeping a single row per CDR3 protein. This table has 230,000 or so distinct CDR3 sequences, 9.5% to 15% appearing once. The sample consisted of PBMCs from the stem cell graft donor, taken from the stem cell graft. These receptors were obtained from a human donor who donated a stem cell graft to a child with acute lymphoblastic leukemia. Each CDR3 is given with its conserved first and last residue. The D gene is left open where the match is weak. Clone size is given for some rows only: seen once, a few or many times, or a class if the clone is expanded.

>TRBJ2-7|TRBV5-1|-|-
CASSSLVGGAKVHEQYF
TGCGCCAGCAGCTCATTAGTTGGGGGCGCGAAGGTTCACGAGCAGTACTTC
>TRBJ2-4|TRBV6-1|medium-sized|-
CASSEARVGADIQYF
TGTGCCAGCAGTGAAGCGCGAGTGGGGGCGGACATTCAGTACTTC
>TRBJ2-2|TRBV5-1|many|TRBD1
CASSTRQGPTGELFF
TGCGCCAGCAGCACCCGACAGGGACCCACCGGGGAGCTGTTTTTT
>TRBJ2-2|TRBV9|many|TRBD2
CASSDRGGPTGELFF
TGTGCCAGCAGCGACCGGGGGGGCCCCACCGGGGAGCTGTTTTTT
>TRBJ1-5|TRBV12-3/TRBV12-4|many|TRBD1
CASSSTVIGGINQPQHF
TGTGCCAGCAGCTCCACCGTGATAGGGGGCATCAATCAGCCCCAGCATTTT
>TRBJ1-4|TRBV28|many|-
CASSLGQYEKLFF
TGTGCCAGCAGCCTCGGACAGTATGAAAAACTGTTTTTT
>TRBJ1-1|TRBV19|many|-
CASSIRGDTEAFF
TGTGCCAGTAGTATCAGGGGCGACACTGAAGCTTTCTTT
>TRBJ1-3|TRBV25-1|many|-
CASSLTGISGNTIYF
TGTGCCAGCAGCCTAACAGGGATCTCTGGAAACACCATATATTTT
>TRBJ2-1|TRBV12-3/TRBV12-4|many|TRBD2
CATGPGLVGDEQFF
TGTGCCACCGGACCGGGACTAGTTGGCGATGAGCAGTTCTTC
>TRBJ2-2|TRBV9|many|TRBD2
CASSIPGGGANTGELFF
TGTGCCAGCAGCATCCCCGGCGGGGGGGCCAACACCGGGGAGCTGTTTTTT
>TRBJ2-7|TRBV7-9|many|-
CASSLVYGEQYF
TGTGCCAGCAGCTTAGTTTACGGAGAGCAGTACTTC
>TRBJ2-2|TRBV24-1|-|-
CATKGLTTGELFF
TGTGCCACCAAGGGCCTCACCACCGGGGAGCTGTTTTTT
>TRBJ1-2|TRBV29-1|-|TRBD1
CSGRLQGSSGYTF
TGCAGCGGGCGATTACAGGGGTCCTCTGGCTACACCTTC
>TRBJ2-5|TRBV9|many|-
CASSDGPGETQYF
TGTGCCAGCAGCGACGGACCGGGAGAGACCCAGTACTTC
>TRBJ2-1|TRBV5-6|few|-
CASTARGQQFF
TGTGCCAGCACCGCGCGGGGCCAGCAGTTCTTC
>TRBJ1-6|TRBV10-3|many|-
CATGDQNSPLHF
TGTGCTACCGGGGACCAGAATTCACCCCTCCACTTT
>TRBJ2-2|TRBV11-1|-|TRBD2
CASSLAQRGAGATNTGELFF
TGTGCCAGCAGCTTAGCGCAACGAGGAGCGGGGGCCACGAACACCGGGGAGCTGTTTTTT